The TCR beta chain under discussion was sequenced for a study of somatic mutations in cytotoxic T cells in rheumatoid arthritis. This table comes from immunoSEQ multiplex PCR, and its TCRdb copy is limited to in-frame clones, with some not included. The data hold more than 2,500 clones, with 60% to 75% observed a single time. This clone showed up just a few times. Its target is not known. Germline V gives CDR1 MDHEN, CDR2 SYDVKM. V shed 6 bases and J 4 bases; nucleotides not matched to a gene: 4. CDR3 length: 14 residues. Study outcomes and limitations: Among patients with rheumatoid arthritis, but not healthy controls, CD8+ clonality increased with age.

J is TRBJ2-7 and V is TRBV28; 12 nucleotides line up with TRBD2. The sample comprised CD8+ T cells sorted from synovial fluid. This sequence originates from a woman younger than 35 with rheumatoid arthritis. CDR3 protein: CASRTGTSGYEQYF. The DNA for the CDR3 is TGTGCCAGCAGGACAGGGACTAGCGGGTACGAGCAGTACTTC.